This TCR beta chain stems from a study of shared T cell receptors in the human thymus. Assay: immunoSEQ multiplex PCR; the TCRdb copy retains only in-frame clones and omits some. Among around 730,000 clones listed, approximately 85% were seen once. This CDR3 contains 16 residues. Germline V CDR1 and CDR2: SGHRS, YFSETQ. The trim removed 4 bases at V and 0 bases at J, leaving 7 bases unmatched. These data were also filed under a second study, of human thymus T cells. That study reports: Thymus tissue was removed during corrective cardiac surgery. Related research reported highly overlapping thymic repertoires among unrelated individuals.

The chain links TRBV5-1 to TRBJ2-1; the match to TRBD1 covers 7 bases. This TCR was recovered from a girl less than two years old with a congenital heart defect. The sample consisted of thymocytes. CDR3 sequence: CASSHTQGSSYNEQFF. The CDR3 DNA reads as TGCGCCAGCAGCCATACACAGGGGAGCTCCTACAATGAGCAGTTCTTC.